The 30 T cell receptor beta chains below come from one sample, sequenced in a study of cytomegalovirus exposure and HLA in healthy donors. The study ran its PCR with 60 Vbeta and 13 Jbeta primers. The repertoire was sequenced with immunoSEQ multiplex PCR; TCRdb's copy has only in-frame clones and lacks some. The sample holds about 210,000 clones, about four fifths seen once. Sequencing input: PBMCs. These receptors came from a woman aged 50 to 65 in good health and CMV-seropositive.

This rearrangement joins TRBV7-2 to TRBJ2-2; 11 bases match TRBD1. This CDR3 region has 16 residues. Germline V lookup: CDR1 SGHTA, CDR2 FQGNSA. Trimming took 5 bases from V and 4 from J; bases not matched to a gene: 6. The chain's CDR3 is CASSPRTGGSTGELFF. The CDR3 region has the DNA TGTGCCAGCAGCCCAAGGACAGGGGGCAGCACCGGGGAGCTGTTTTTT.

The chain is built from TRBV7-9 and TRBJ2-7; 7 nucleotides match TRBD2. V lost 5 bases to trimming and J lost 3 bases; unmatched junction nucleotides: 4. Per germline, CDR1 SEHNR and CDR2 FQNEAQ (reference sequence). The CDR3 totals 13 residues. Here the CDR3 reads CASSQRGLYEQYF. The CDR3, as DNA: TGTGCCAGCAGCCAGCGGGGTCTCTACGAGCAGTACTTC.

V is TRBV19 and J is TRBJ1-2; 10 nucleotides line up with TRBD1. Trimming removed 3 bases from V and 6 bases from J; junction bases left unmatched: 13. Germline CDR1 and CDR2: LNHDA and SQIVND (reference sequence). The CDR3 extends over 17 amino acids. The CDR3, as DNA: TGTGCCAGTAGTATCCGACAGGGGGCAATTGTGGCTGATGGCTACACCTTC. The encoded protein is CASSIRQGAIVADGYTF.

The chain carries TRBV7-8 and TRBJ1-3; a possible D gene is TRBD1 (6 bases). Germline V CDR1 and CDR2: SGHVS, FQNEAQ. Deletions cut 5 bases from V and 0 bases from J, with 8 bases between. This CDR3 spans 14 amino acids. The CDR3, as DNA: TGTGCCAGCAGCCTCAGGGGCTCTGGAAACACCATATATTTT. Translating it yields CASSLRGSGNTIYF. Full variable domain (missing parts from reference TRBV7-8 and TRBJ1-3): GAGVSQSPRYKVAKRGQDVALRCDPISGHVSLFWYQQALGQGPEFLTYFQNEAQLDKSGLPSDRFFAERPEGSVSTLKIQRTQQEDSAVYLCASSLRGSGNTIYFGEGSWLTVV.

The J gene is TRBJ1-1, the V gene TRBV28; D remains ambiguous. V was cut by 5 bases and J by 1 base, with 14 bases left in between. Germline V gene data show CDR1 as MDHEN and CDR2 as SYDVKM. The CDR3 is 15 amino acids. The CDR3 DNA follows: TGTGCCAGCAGTAGACTCCTCGGCGGGAACACTGAAGCTTTCTTT. It specifies CASSRLLGGNTEAFF.

The genes are TRBV28 and TRBJ1-1, with D maybe TRBD1 (6 bases). In germline, CDR1 is MDHEN, CDR2 SYDVKM. The length of the CDR3 is 12 residues. V lost 6 bases and J 4 bases, leaving 9 bases between the germline ends. The CDR3 DNA reads TGTGCCAGCAGGGACAGAGTCACTGAAGCTTTCTTT. Protein sequence: CASRDRVTEAFF.

The chain recombines TRBV19 with TRBJ1-3; no clear D. V lost 5 bases and J lost 1, with 12 bases in between. CDR1 is LNHDA, CDR2 SQIVND, per germline (reference sequence). This CDR3 has 15 amino acids. DNA of the CDR3: TGTGCCAGTAGTGGGAGATCCTTGTCTGGAAACACCATATATTTT. This sequence encodes CASSGRSLSGNTIYF.

This clone was recorded many times. V gene TRBV7-2 combines with J gene TRBJ1-4, with 10 bases aligning to TRBD1. Germline V gene data show CDR1 as SGHTA and CDR2 as FQGNSA. There are 16 residues in the CDR3. The V and J ends lost 7 bases and 2 bases, in that order; junction bases with no gene match: 7. The CDR3 spells CASTRDRGSTNEKLFF. The CDR3 DNA sequence: TGTGCCAGCACCCGGGACAGGGGTTCCACTAATGAAAAACTGTTTTTT.

The rearrangement uses TRBV5-4 and TRBJ2-3; TRBD2 matches 12 bases. The trim removed 1 base at V and 4 bases at J, leaving 10 bases unmatched. This CDR3 is built from 18 residues. Germline loops: CDR1 SGHNT, CDR2 YYREEE (reference sequence). The CDR3 DNA is TGTGCCAGCAGCTTGAGGGCCTCTAGCGGGGGGGCCGCAGATACGCAGTATTTT. Its protein is CASSLRASSGGAADTQYF.

CDR3 protein: CASSERFTRDTQYF. DNA of the CDR3: TGTGCCAGCAGTGAACGATTTACGAGAGATACGCAGTATTTT. The genes are TRBV6-1 and TRBJ2-3; D ambiguous. Trimming removed 2 bases at V and 5 bases at J, with 11 bases between. The CDR3 runs 14 residues. In germline, CDR1 is MNHNS, CDR2 SASEGT.

This chain links TRBV2 with TRBJ1-6; D perhaps matches TRBD1 (6 bases). Germline CDR1 is SNHLY and CDR2 is FYNNEI. This CDR3 has 14 residues. V was pared by 8 bases and J by 5 bases, with 13 bases between. The CDR3 region has the DNA TGTGCCAGCCGCCGGACAGTAAATAATTCACCCCTCCACTTT. Its translation is CASRRTVNNSPLHF.

J is TRBJ2-5 and V is TRBV27; D unclear. Trimming took 3 bases from V and 4 from J, leaving 6 bases between them. This CDR3 contains 12 residues. Germline CDR1 MNHEY, CDR2 SMNVEV (reference sequence). The CDR3 sequence: CASSFTGETQYF. The CDR3 nucleotides are TGTGCCAGCAGTTTTACCGGAGAGACCCAGTACTTC.

CDR3 DNA: TGCAGCGCCGGGCCCTTGACAGGGGGCGGTCCCAGCTACAATGAGCAGTTCTTC. It yields the protein CSAGPLTGGGPSYNEQFF. The chain has TRBV29-1 and TRBJ2-1; the match to TRBD1 covers 10 bases. This CDR3 region has 18 residues. Germline CDR1 is SQVTM and CDR2 is ANQGSEA. V was pared by 7 bases and J by 3 bases, with 18 bases of the junction left unmatched.

The chain has TRBV19 and TRBJ1-5; 9 bases match TRBD1. CDR3 length: 16 residues. Germline lookup yields CDR1 LNHDA and CDR2 SQIVND (reference sequence). Trimming at V came to 9 bases and at J to 7 bases, leaving 16 bases not matched to a gene. The CDR3 loop is CASKALQGALGQPQHF. CDR3 DNA: TGTGCCAGCAAAGCCCTACAGGGGGCGCTAGGACAGCCCCAGCATTTT.

V usage is TRBV19 and J usage is TRBJ1-1; D unclear. The CDR3 totals 13 residues. V gave up 6 bases and J gave up 0 bases, with 8 bases separating them. Germline CDR1 LNHDA, CDR2 SQIVND (reference sequence). The chain's CDR3 is CASRRLVNTEAFF. The CDR3 bases are TGTGCCAGTAGACGACTGGTGAACACTGAAGCTTTCTTT.

CDR3 protein: CASRWSEDTEAFF. CDR3 sequence (DNA): TGTGCCAGCAGGTGGTCGGAGGACACTGAAGCTTTCTTT. The genes are TRBV6-1 and TRBJ1-1, with no clear D. Germline loops: CDR1 MNHNS, CDR2 SASEGT. CDR3 size: 13 residues. Trimming pared 6 bases from V and 3 bases from J, leaving 11 bases between.

This rearrangement joins TRBV30 to TRBJ2-5, with 11 bases lining up with TRBD1. The J call could be wrong; TRBJ2-7 is a better fit for the DNA end. CDR3 size: 15 residues. Germline V gives CDR1 GTSNPN, CDR2 SVGIG (reference sequence). The CDR3 DNA is TGTGCCTGGTCGCTCGGACAGGGGGCCCCCTACGAGCAGTACTTC. Amino acid sequence: CAWSLGQGAPYEQYF.

This clone was seen only a few times. Other DNA sequences from this sample encode an identical CDR3 as well. The chain uses TRBV7-6 and TRBJ2-1; perhaps TRBD2 as D (7 bases). V dropped 5 bases and J dropped 8 bases, with 10 bases sitting between them. The CDR3 has 12 amino acids. The germline V gene has CDR1 SGHVS and CDR2 FNYEAQ. CDR3 bases: TGTGCCAGCAGCCTAGGGGGGGATGAGCAGTTCTTC. Protein sequence: CASSLGGDEQFF.

This clone was seen just once. V usage is TRBV6-1 and J usage is TRBJ2-3; 9 bases line up with TRBD2. Germline lookup yields CDR1 MNHNS and CDR2 SASEGT. The V segment lost 6 bases and the J segment 2 bases; nucleotides outside the gene matches: 6. The CDR3 is 15 residues long. In nucleotides, the CDR3 is TGTGCCAGCAGCCTAGCGGGGACCCCCACAGATACGCAGTATTTT. Encoded protein: CASSLAGTPTDTQYF.

In nucleotides, the CDR3 is TGTGCCAGCAGTGAGCAGGTTTTGGGCAATGAGCAGTTCTTC. This sequence encodes CASSEQVLGNEQFF. The chain couples TRBV2 to TRBJ2-1; D not certain. V was trimmed by 3 bases and J by 6 bases, leaving 12 bases between them. The CDR3 totals 14 residues. CDR1 is SNHLY, CDR2 FYNNEI, per germline.

CDR3 in DNA: TGTGCCAGCACCTTGGCGGCGACCTCCTACGAGCAGTACTTC. This translates into CASTLAATSYEQYF. The rearrangement links TRBV2 to TRBJ2-7; no clear D gene. V lost 7 bases, J lost 0 bases, and 13 bases lay in between. This CDR3 is built from 14 residues. Germline V gives CDR1 SNHLY, CDR2 FYNNEI.

The gene calls are TRBV4-3 and TRBJ1-6; a possible D gene is TRBD1 (5 bases). CDR1 and CDR2 from the germline V gene are LGHNA and YSLEER. The CDR3 loop spans 18 amino acids. Trimming removed 1 base from V and 14 bases from J, with 27 bases in between. CDR3 sequence: CASSQGFGRSKSSGALHF. The CDR3 region has the DNA TGCGCCAGCAGCCAAGGGTTCGGACGGTCAAAGTCCTCGGGGGCCCTCCACTTT.

The chain couples TRBV7-3 to TRBJ1-4; D not certain. Trimming stripped 5 bases from V and 14 bases from J, with 21 bases between. Germline V lookup: CDR1 SGHTA, CDR2 FQGTGA. The CDR3 length is 14 residues. The CDR3 is CASSPRTVWERLFF. The CDR3 DNA sequence: TGTGCCAGCAGCCCCCGGACTGTGTGGGAACGGCTGTTTTTT. The variable domain in full, completed from reference TRBV7-3 and TRBJ1-4, reads GAGVSQTPSNKVTEKGKYVELRCDPISGHTALYWYRQSLGQGPEFLIYFQGTGAADDSGLPNDRFFAVRPEGSVSTLKIQRTERGDSAVYLCASSPRTVWERLFFGSGTQLSVL.

The rearrangement links TRBV9 to TRBJ1-1; tentatively, D is TRBD1 (5 bases). Trimming cost V 0 bases and J 3 bases, with 9 bases left between them. CDR1 is SGDLS, CDR2 YYNGEE, per germline. The CDR3 extends over 14 amino acids. The CDR3 is CASSVVGVDTEAFF. The CDR3 DNA reads as TGTGCCAGCAGCGTAGTAGGGGTTGACACTGAAGCTTTCTTT.

This chain uses TRBV4-1 with TRBJ2-5; the D is unclear. The CDR3 has 13 residues. Germline lookup yields CDR1 MGHRA and CDR2 YSYEKL. Trimming removed 1 base at V and 9 bases at J, with 12 bases between. CDR3 amino acids: CASSQATGWAQYF. DNA of the CDR3: TGCGCCAGCAGCCAAGCGACGGGTTGGGCCCAGTACTTC.

The rearrangement links TRBV7-9 to TRBJ2-2; 9 nucleotides agree with TRBD1. V was clipped by 1 base and J by 7 bases; unmatched bases: 7. Germline V lookup: CDR1 SEHNR, CDR2 FQNEAQ (reference sequence). The CDR3 consists of 16 residues. CDR3 loop: CASSLDRGQGSGELFF. CDR3 nucleotides: TGTGCCAGCAGCTTAGACCGGGGACAGGGAAGCGGGGAGCTGTTTTTT.

This chain uses TRBV7-2 with TRBJ1-2; D not certain. The length of the CDR3 is 13 residues. Per germline, CDR1 SGHTA and CDR2 FQGNSA. V was cut by 1 base and J by 2 bases, with 5 bases left in between. The CDR3 reads CASSLDKNYGYTF. Written as DNA, the CDR3 is TGTGCCAGCAGCTTAGATAAAAACTATGGCTACACCTTC.

The chain uses TRBV4-3 and TRBJ1-3, with 8 nucleotides matching TRBD1. Germline CDR1 LGHNA, CDR2 YSLEER. Trimming took 1 base from V and 0 from J; bases not matched to a gene: 5. The CDR3 loop spans 17 amino acids. The CDR3 loop is CASSQGQGLTSGNTIYF. CDR3 nucleotides: TGCGCCAGCAGCCAAGGACAGGGGCTAACCTCTGGAAACACCATATATTTT.

This chain links TRBV2 with TRBJ2-1; D unresolved. This CDR3 contains 13 residues. V lost 3 bases and J 4 bases, leaving 7 bases between the germline ends. The germline gives CDR1 SNHLY, CDR2 FYNNEI. The CDR3 DNA sequence: TGTGCCAGCAGTGACCCAATGTACAATGAGCAGTTCTTC. Translated, it gives CASSDPMYNEQFF.

This clone turned up a few times. V usage is TRBV6-5 and J usage is TRBJ1-5; a possible D gene is TRBD1 (5 bases). The CDR3 runs 14 residues. Germline V gives CDR1 MNHEY, CDR2 SVGAGI. V lost 6 bases and J 7 bases, leaving 16 bases between the germline ends. DNA of the CDR3: TGTGCCAGCAGCCGTACAGGATGGGGCCAGCCCCAGCATTTT. This sequence encodes CASSRTGWGQPQHF.